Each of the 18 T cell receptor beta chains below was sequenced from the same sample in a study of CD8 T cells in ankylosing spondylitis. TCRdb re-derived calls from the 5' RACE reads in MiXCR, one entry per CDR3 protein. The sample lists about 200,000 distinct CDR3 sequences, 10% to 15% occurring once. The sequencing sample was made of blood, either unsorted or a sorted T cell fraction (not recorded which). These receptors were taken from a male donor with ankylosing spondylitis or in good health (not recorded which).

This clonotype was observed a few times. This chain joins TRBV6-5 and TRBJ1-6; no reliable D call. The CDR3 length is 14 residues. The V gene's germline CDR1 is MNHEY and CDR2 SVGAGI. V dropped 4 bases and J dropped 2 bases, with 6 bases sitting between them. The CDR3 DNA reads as TGTGCCAGCAGTTCCAGACCCTATAATTCACCCCTCCACTTT. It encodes CASSSRPYNSPLHF.

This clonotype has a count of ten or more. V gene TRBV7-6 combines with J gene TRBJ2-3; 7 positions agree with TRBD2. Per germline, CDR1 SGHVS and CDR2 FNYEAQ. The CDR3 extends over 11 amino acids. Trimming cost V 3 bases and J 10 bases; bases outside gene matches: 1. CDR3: CASSFAGAQYF. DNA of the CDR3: TGTGCCAGCAGCTTTGCGGGGGCGCAGTATTTT.

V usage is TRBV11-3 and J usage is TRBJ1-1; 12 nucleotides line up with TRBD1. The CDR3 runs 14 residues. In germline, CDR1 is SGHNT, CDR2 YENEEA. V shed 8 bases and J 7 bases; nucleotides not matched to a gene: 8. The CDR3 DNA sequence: TGTGCCAGCCGACCACGGGACAGGGGGCGTGAAGCTTTCTTT. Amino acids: CASRPRDRGREAFF.

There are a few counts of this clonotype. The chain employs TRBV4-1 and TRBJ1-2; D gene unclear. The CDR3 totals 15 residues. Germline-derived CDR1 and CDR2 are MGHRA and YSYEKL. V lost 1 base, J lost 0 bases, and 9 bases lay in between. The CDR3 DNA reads TGCGCCAGCAGCCAAGCTGCAGAGTCTAACTATGGCTACACCTTC. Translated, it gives CASSQAAESNYGYTF.

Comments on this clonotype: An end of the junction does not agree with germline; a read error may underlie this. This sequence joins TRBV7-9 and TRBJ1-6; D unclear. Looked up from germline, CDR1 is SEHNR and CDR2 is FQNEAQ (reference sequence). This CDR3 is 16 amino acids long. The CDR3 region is CASNLGPGSLNSPLHF. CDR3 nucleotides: TGTGCCAGCAACTTAGGTCCGGGCAGTCTTAATTCACCCCTCCACTTT.

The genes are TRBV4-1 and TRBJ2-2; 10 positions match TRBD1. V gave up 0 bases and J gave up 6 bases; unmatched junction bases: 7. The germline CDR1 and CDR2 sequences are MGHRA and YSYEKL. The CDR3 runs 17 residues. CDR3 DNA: TGCGCCAGCAGCCAAGAGGGGGGGACAGGGGTCGCCGGGGAGCTGTTTTTT. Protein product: CASSQEGGTGVAGELFF.

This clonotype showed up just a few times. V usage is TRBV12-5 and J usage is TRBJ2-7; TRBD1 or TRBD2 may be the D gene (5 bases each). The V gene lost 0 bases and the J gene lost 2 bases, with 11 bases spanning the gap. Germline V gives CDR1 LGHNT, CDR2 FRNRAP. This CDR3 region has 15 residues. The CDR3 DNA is TGTGCTAGTGGTTTGGTAACAGGAGGAACCTACGAGCAGTACTTC. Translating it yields CASGLVTGGTYEQYF.

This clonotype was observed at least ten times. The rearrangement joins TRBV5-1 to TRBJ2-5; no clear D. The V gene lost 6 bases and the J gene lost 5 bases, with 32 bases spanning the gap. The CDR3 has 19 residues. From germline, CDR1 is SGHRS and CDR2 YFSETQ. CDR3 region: CASTFRELTRNPIKETQYF. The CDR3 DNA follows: TGCGCCAGCACCTTCCGCGAATTAACCAGGAACCCGATCAAGGAGACCCAGTACTTC.

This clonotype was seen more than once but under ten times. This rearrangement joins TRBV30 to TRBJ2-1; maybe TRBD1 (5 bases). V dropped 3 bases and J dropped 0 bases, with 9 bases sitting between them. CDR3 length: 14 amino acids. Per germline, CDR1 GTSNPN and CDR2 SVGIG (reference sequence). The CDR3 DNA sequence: TGTGCCTGGAGAGCCGACAGCTCCTACAATGAGCAGTTCTTC. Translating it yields CAWRADSSYNEQFF.

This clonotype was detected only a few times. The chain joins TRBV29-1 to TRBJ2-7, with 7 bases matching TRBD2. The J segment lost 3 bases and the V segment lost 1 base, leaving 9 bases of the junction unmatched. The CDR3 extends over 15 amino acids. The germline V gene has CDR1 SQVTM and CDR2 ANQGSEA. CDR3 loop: CSVEVGAGALYEQYF. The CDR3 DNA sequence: TGCAGCGTTGAAGTTGGTGCGGGAGCGCTCTACGAGCAGTACTTC.

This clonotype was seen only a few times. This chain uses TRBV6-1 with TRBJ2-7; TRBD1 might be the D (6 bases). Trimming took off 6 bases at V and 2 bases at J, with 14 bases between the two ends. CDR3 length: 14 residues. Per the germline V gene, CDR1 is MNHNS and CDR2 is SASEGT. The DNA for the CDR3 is TGTGCCAGCAGCCCGTATGGGGGCACCTACGAGCAGTACTTC. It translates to CASSPYGGTYEQYF.

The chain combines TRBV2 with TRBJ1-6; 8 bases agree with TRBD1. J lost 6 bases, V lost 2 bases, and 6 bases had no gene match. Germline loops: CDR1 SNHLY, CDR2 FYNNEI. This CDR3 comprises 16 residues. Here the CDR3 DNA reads TGTGCCAGCAGTGAAAGGACAGGGACCCTTAATTCACCCCTCCACTTT. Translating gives CASSERTGTLNSPLHF.

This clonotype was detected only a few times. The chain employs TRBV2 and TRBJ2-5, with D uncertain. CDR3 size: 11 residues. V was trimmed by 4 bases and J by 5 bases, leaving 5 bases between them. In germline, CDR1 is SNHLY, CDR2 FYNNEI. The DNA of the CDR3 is TGTGCCAGCAGTGCACCCGAGACCCAGTACTTC. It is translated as CASSAPETQYF.

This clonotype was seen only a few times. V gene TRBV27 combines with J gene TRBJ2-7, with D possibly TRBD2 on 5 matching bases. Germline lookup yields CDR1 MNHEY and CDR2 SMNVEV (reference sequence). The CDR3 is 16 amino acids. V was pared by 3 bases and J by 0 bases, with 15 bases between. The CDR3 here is CASSFTIGLASYEQYF. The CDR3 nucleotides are TGTGCCAGCAGTTTCACAATTGGGCTAGCCTCCTACGAGCAGTACTTC.

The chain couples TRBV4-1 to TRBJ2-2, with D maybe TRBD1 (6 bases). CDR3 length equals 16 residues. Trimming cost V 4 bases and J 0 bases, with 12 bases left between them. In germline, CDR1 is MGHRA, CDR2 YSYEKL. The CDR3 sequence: CASSRTGLANTGELFF. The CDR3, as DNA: TGCGCCAGCAGCCGAACAGGGCTCGCGAACACCGGGGAGCTGTTTTTT.

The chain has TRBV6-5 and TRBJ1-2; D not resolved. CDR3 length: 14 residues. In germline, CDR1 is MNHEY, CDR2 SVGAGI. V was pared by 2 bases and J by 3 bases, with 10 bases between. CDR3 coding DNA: TGTGCCAGCAGTTACGGGCAGGCCTACTATGGCTACACCTTC. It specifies CASSYGQAYYGYTF.

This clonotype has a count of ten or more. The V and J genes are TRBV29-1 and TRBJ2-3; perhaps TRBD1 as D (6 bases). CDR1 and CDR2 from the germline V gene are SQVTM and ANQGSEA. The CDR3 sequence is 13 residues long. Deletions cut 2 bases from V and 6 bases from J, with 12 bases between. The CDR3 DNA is TGCAGCGTTGAAACAGGGCGGTGGGATACGCAGTATTTT. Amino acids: CSVETGRWDTQYF.

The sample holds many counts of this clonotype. CDR3 DNA sequence: TGCAGTGCTAGAAGGTGGAGCTCCTACAATGAGCAGTTCTTC. It encodes CSARRWSSYNEQFF. The chain carries TRBV20-1 and TRBJ2-1; D is unclear. The V end was cut by 2 bases, the J end by 0 bases, with 8 bases between. Germline V CDR1 and CDR2: DFQATT, SNEGSKA (reference sequence). The CDR3 loop spans 14 amino acids.